A single sample is the source of the 18 T cell receptor beta chains below, sequenced in a study of cytomegalovirus exposure and HLA in healthy donors. The PCR made use of 60 Vbeta and 13 Jbeta primers. The table came from immunoSEQ multiplex PCR; TCRdb's copy has only in-frame clones and leaves some out. Its table records under 95,000 clones. The specimen sequenced was PBMCs. These receptor sequences come from a man aged 45 to 65 in good health and CMV-seronegative.

The chain has TRBV7-9 and TRBJ1-1; TRBD1 agrees at 8 bases. The CDR3 covers 12 residues. Looked up from germline, CDR1 is SEHNR and CDR2 is FQNEAQ (reference sequence). With 5 bases clipped from V and 10 bases from J, the junction kept 6 bases outside the gene matches. The CDR3 DNA is TGTGCCAGCAGCACAACCGACAGGGGAGCTTTCTTT. Translation: CASSTTDRGAFF.

The chain carries TRBV30 and TRBJ1-1, with D possibly matching TRBD1 (5 bases). V dropped 3 bases and J dropped 5 bases, with 13 bases sitting between them. Per the germline V gene, CDR1 is GTSNPN and CDR2 is SVGIG (reference sequence). The CDR3 runs to 13 residues. The CDR3 region has the DNA TGTGCCTGGAGCGAAGGGGCGCGAACTGAAGCTTTCTTT. This codes for CAWSEGARTEAFF.

The V and J genes are TRBV5-1 and TRBJ2-7; 9 nucleotides agree with TRBD1. The CDR3 loop spans 20 amino acids. Germline V CDR1 and CDR2: SGHRS, YFSETQ. V gave up 0 bases and J gave up 0 bases; unmatched junction bases: 16. The CDR3 protein is CASSLGIRDRARPSSYEQYF. CDR3 in DNA: TGCGCCAGCAGCTTGGGAATCCGGGACAGGGCACGACCGAGCTCCTACGAGCAGTACTTC.

The V gene is TRBV18, the J gene TRBJ2-7, with 7 bases matching TRBD1. V dropped 6 bases and J dropped 7; count of bases not matched to a gene: 12. The CDR3 is made up of 14 amino acids. Germline loops: CDR1 KGHSH, CDR2 LQKENI. CDR3 amino acids: CASSTRERGLEQYF. CDR3 sequence (DNA): TGTGCCAGCTCCACCAGGGAAAGGGGGCTAGAGCAGTACTTC.

This sequence joins TRBV29-1 and TRBJ1-1, with no clear D. CDR3 length: 11 residues. Trimming removed 1 base from V and 8 bases from J, with 8 bases in between. Germline CDR1 and CDR2: SQVTM and ANQGSEA. CDR3 coding DNA: TGCAGCGTTGAAGGCGGGAGGGAAGCTTTCTTT. It codes for CSVEGGREAFF.

The chain joins TRBV9 to TRBJ2-3; weak D call: TRBD1 (6 bases). Germline V gene data show CDR1 as SGDLS and CDR2 as YYNGEE. Trimming stripped 7 bases from V and 1 base from J, with 7 bases between. CDR3 length: 12 amino acids. DNA of the CDR3: TGTGCCAGCGGGGGCCGCACAGATACGCAGTATTTT. This gives the protein CASGGRTDTQYF.

CDR3 in amino acids: CASSEFEGAHEQYF. CDR3 in DNA: TGCGCCAGCAGCGAATTCGAGGGTGCACACGAGCAGTACTTC. The J gene is TRBJ2-5, the V gene TRBV4-3; D possibly corresponds to TRBD2 (5 bases). The J call is in doubt because the DNA end fits TRBJ2-7 better. CDR3 length equals 14 residues. Germline CDR1 reads LGHNA; CDR2 reads YSLEER.

This rearrangement joins TRBV6-1 to TRBJ2-7, with D perhaps matching TRBD1 (6 bases). V lost 10 bases, J lost 3 bases, and 22 bases lay in between. The CDR3 is made up of 15 amino acids. CDR1 is MNHNS and CDR2 is SASEGT in the germline V gene. The DNA for the CDR3 is TGTGCCACTATCACAGGGTTTATGGGGAGCTACGAGCAGTACTTC. This gives the protein CATITGFMGSYEQYF.

This chain uses TRBV18 with TRBJ1-2, with 7 bases that match TRBD1. J lost 3 bases, V lost 4 bases, and 8 bases had no gene match. Per germline, CDR1 KGHSH and CDR2 LQKENI. CDR3 length equals 15 residues. CDR3 residues: CASSLRQGLDYGYTF. CDR3 in DNA: TGTGCCAGCTCACTTAGACAGGGTTTGGACTATGGCTACACCTTC. Full variable domain (remainder filled in from reference TRBV18 and TRBJ1-2): NAGVMQNPRHLVRRRGQEARLRCSPMKGHSHVYWYRQLPEEGLKFMVYLQKENIIDESGMPKERFSAEFPKEGPSILRIQQVVRGDSAAYFCASSLRQGLDYGYTFGSGTRLTVV.

The chain has TRBV6-6 and TRBJ2-1; 7 bases line up with TRBD1. Per germline, CDR1 MNHNY and CDR2 SVGAGI (reference sequence). Unmatched junction bases numbered 1, after V lost 1 base and J lost 7 bases. The CDR3 contains 13 residues. The CDR3 reads CASSYLQGNEQFF. The CDR3 DNA follows: TGTGCCAGCAGTTACTTACAGGGGAATGAGCAGTTCTTC.

This chain uses TRBV28 with TRBJ2-7, with 7 positions matching TRBD2. Germline-derived CDR1 and CDR2 are MDHEN and SYDVKM. J lost 3 bases, V lost 7 bases, and 18 bases had no gene match. The CDR3 is made up of 17 amino acids. In nucleotides, the CDR3 is TGTGCCAGCAAAGGAGGTACGGGCAGGGAGGGTTTCTACGAGCAGTACTTC. This sequence encodes CASKGGTGREGFYEQYF.

This chain joins TRBV28 and TRBJ2-7; 11 bases fit TRBD1. V was pared by 11 bases and J by 2 bases, with 5 bases of the junction left unmatched. The CDR3 loop spans 13 amino acids. Germline V gives CDR1 MDHEN, CDR2 SYDVKM. The CDR3 region is CASRDRGAYEQYF. The CDR3 region has the DNA TGTGCCTCAAGGGACAGGGGGGCCTACGAGCAGTACTTC.

This chain's CDR3 is CASTRTSGQNYGYTF. The CDR3 DNA follows: TGTGCCAGTACCCGTACCTCGGGACAGAACTATGGCTACACCTTC. The V gene is TRBV19, the J gene TRBJ1-2; 7 positions match TRBD1. V dropped 7 bases and J dropped 2; count of bases not matched to a gene: 10. The V gene's germline CDR1 is LNHDA and CDR2 SQIVND (reference sequence). This CDR3 spans 15 amino acids.

The J gene is TRBJ2-3, the V gene TRBV10-1; 9 bases are shared with TRBD2. J gave up 3 bases and V 3 bases, and 1 base lay outside the gene matches. This CDR3 region has 14 residues. The V gene's germline CDR1 is WNHNN and CDR2 SYGVQD (reference sequence). The CDR3 loop is CASSEAGGTDTQYF. In nucleotides, the CDR3 is TGCGCCAGCAGTGAAGCGGGGGGAACAGATACGCAGTATTTT.

CDR3 coding DNA: TGTGCCACCACCGGGACAGTCCTATATGGCTACACCTTC. Encoded protein: CATTGTVLYGYTF. This chain uses TRBV19 with TRBJ1-2; 7 bases fit TRBD1. Germline V lookup: CDR1 LNHDA, CDR2 SQIVND (reference sequence). This CDR3 is built from 13 residues. Trimming cost V 10 bases and J 5 bases; bases outside gene matches: 10.

V gene TRBV5-1 combines with J gene TRBJ2-5; 13 nucleotides align to TRBD2. CDR1 is SGHRS, CDR2 YFSETQ, per germline. With V trimmed by 0 bases and J by 5 bases, 4 bases remained unmatched. The CDR3 runs to 16 residues. In nucleotides, the CDR3 is TGCGCCAGCAGCTTGGGGACTAGCGGGGGCTGGGAGACCCAGTACTTC. Amino acids: CASSLGTSGGWETQYF.

The chain links TRBV6-6 to TRBJ1-3, with 8 bases aligning to TRBD1. Looked up from germline, CDR1 is MNHNY and CDR2 is SVGAGI (reference sequence). Trimming cost V 6 bases and J 3 bases; bases outside gene matches: 10. CDR3 length: 16 residues. CDR3 loop: CASRDSDRASGNTIYF. CDR3 nucleotide sequence: TGTGCCAGCAGAGATTCGGACAGGGCCAGTGGAAACACCATATATTTT.

The V gene is TRBV9, the J gene TRBJ2-1; TRBD2 matches at 8 bases. The germline V gene encodes CDR1 SGDLS and CDR2 YYNGEE. The CDR3 sequence is 15 residues long. Germline trimming cut 0 bases from V and 8 bases from J; bases unmatched to any gene: 7. CDR3 sequence: CASSVDAGGRDEQFF. CDR3 coding DNA: TGTGCCAGCAGCGTAGATGCGGGGGGCCGGGATGAGCAGTTCTTC.